Below, 29 T cell receptor beta chains from the same sample are listed, as sequenced in a study of blood T cells in healthy people across ages. The use of a sample-barcoded 5' primer and a J-beta primer mix characterized a second PCR of roughly 7 to 11 cycles. TCRdb reanalysed the 5' RACE reads using MiXCR and keeps one entry per CDR3 protein. The sample lists some 1,800,000 distinct CDR3 sequences; roughly 43% were seen once. The sample taken for sequencing was blood. Receptor source: a human donor in good health.

The V and J genes are TRBV9 and TRBJ1-2; weak D call: TRBD1 (5 bases). CDR1 is SGDLS, CDR2 YYNGEE, per germline. This CDR3 has 12 amino acids. V dropped 1 base and J dropped 8 bases, with 9 bases sitting between them. The CDR3 region is CASSVSGHGYTF. CDR3 sequence (DNA): TGTGCCAGCAGCGTATCAGGGCACGGCTACACCTTC.

For the CDR3, the DNA is TGTGCCAGCAGCCCGTTAGCGGGGAGTAATGAGCAGTTCTTC. Amino acid sequence: CASSPLAGSNEQFF. V is TRBV3-1 and J is TRBJ2-1; 8 nucleotides align to TRBD2. Germline CDR1 reads LGHDT; CDR2 reads YNNKEL (reference sequence). V gave up 4 bases and J gave up 7 bases; unmatched junction bases: 6. The CDR3 totals 14 residues.

This clonotype turned up a few times. The V and J genes are TRBV10-3 and TRBJ2-3; 11 bases are shared with TRBD2. With 6 bases clipped from V and 1 base from J, the junction kept 3 bases outside the gene matches. The germline V gene has CDR1 ENHRY and CDR2 SYGVKD. The CDR3 contains 15 residues. CDR3 nucleotide sequence: TGTGCCATCAGGGGGACTAGCGGAGGCACAGATACGCAGTATTTT. Protein: CAIRGTSGGTDTQYF.

The chain uses TRBV20-1 and TRBJ1-1; a weak D match, TRBD1 (5 bases). This CDR3 region has 16 residues. V lost 8 bases, J lost 3 bases, and 25 bases lay in between. Germline V gene lookup returns CDR1 DFQATT and CDR2 SNEGSKA (reference sequence). CDR3 DNA: TGCAGTTTCAGACCCCCGGAGCCGCTGGGGGACACTGAAGCTTTCTTT. It yields the protein CSFRPPEPLGDTEAFF.

There are a few counts of this clonotype. This rearrangement joins TRBV9 to TRBJ2-7, with TRBD1 matching over 8 bases. The CDR3 is 15 amino acids. Germline CDR1 and CDR2: SGDLS and YYNGEE. V trimming: 2 bases; J trimming: 3 bases; junction bases outside the gene matches: 7. The CDR3 coding sequence is TGTGCCAGCAGCGTGGCAGGGGGCAATCTCTACGAGCAGTACTTC. This sequence encodes CASSVAGGNLYEQYF.

The chain is built from TRBV12-3 or TRBV12-4 and TRBJ2-1; D is unresolved. The V and J ends lost 2 bases and 6 bases respectively, with 11 bases between them. The CDR3 has 14 amino acids. CDR3 region: CASSLFSGCNEQFF. CDR3 nucleotides: TGTGCCAGCAGTTTATTTTCTGGGTGCAATGAGCAGTTCTTC.

The chain links TRBV5-5 to TRBJ1-2; TRBD1 agrees at 8 bases. After removal of 4 bases from V and 4 bases from J, the junction contained 12 bases not matched to a gene. The germline V gene has CDR1 SGHKS and CDR2 YYEKEE (reference sequence). This CDR3 has 16 residues. CDR3 nucleotide sequence: TGTGCCAGCAGCCTCGACAGGGGCGGTTGGCTCTATGGCTACACCTTC. Translating gives CASSLDRGGWLYGYTF.

This clonotype occurred a few times. The V call is TRBV29-1, the J call TRBJ2-5, with 7 bases aligning to TRBD2. The CDR3 runs to 17 residues. Germline V gene lookup returns CDR1 SQVTM and CDR2 ANQGSEA. Germline trimming cut 0 bases from V and 4 bases from J; bases unmatched to any gene: 14. The CDR3 sequence: CSVEDASGGSSGETQYF. The CDR3 coding sequence is TGCAGCGTTGAAGATGCTAGCGGTGGATCTTCCGGAGAGACCCAGTACTTC.

This clonotype was picked up many times. The chain recombines TRBV7-2 with TRBJ2-5, with 12 bases lining up with TRBD2. The CDR3 has 16 amino acids. The junction had 6 bases not matched to a gene; V was cut back by 5 bases and J by 2 bases. The V gene's germline CDR1 is SGHTA and CDR2 FQGNSA. CDR3 DNA: TGTGCCAGCAGCACTCCTACTAGCGGGGGGCAAGAGACCCAGTACTTC. It yields the protein CASSTPTSGGQETQYF.

This clonotype was seen more than once but under ten times. This chain links TRBV7-9 with TRBJ2-4; the D gene is possibly TRBD2 (6 bases). Near its end, the DNA agrees better with TRBJ2-7, so the J call may be wrong. The length of the CDR3 is 14 residues. Germline assignment: CDR1 SEHNR and CDR2 FQNEAQ (reference sequence). The CDR3 nucleotides are TGTGCCAGCAGCCAAACCACGGGGGTGTACGAGCAGTACTTC. It yields the protein CASSQTTGVYEQYF.

Only a few counts were recorded for this clonotype. This chain joins TRBV4-3 and TRBJ1-2, with D unclear. Germline lookup yields CDR1 LGHNA and CDR2 YSLEER. This CDR3 comprises 16 residues. The V end lost 2 bases, the J end lost 4 bases, and 17 bases lay between the germline ends. CDR3 region: CASSQTRTAPIYGYTF. The CDR3, as DNA: TGCGCCAGCAGCCAAACCCGGACGGCGCCTATCTATGGCTACACCTTC.

This chain connects TRBV2 to TRBJ1-2; D gene unclear. From germline, CDR1 is SNHLY and CDR2 FYNNEI. CDR3 length: 14 residues. V lost 6 bases and J 7 bases, leaving 18 bases between the germline ends. The CDR3 here is CASREAVNWGGYTF. Written as DNA, the CDR3 is TGTGCCAGCAGGGAGGCGGTGAACTGGGGTGGCTACACCTTC.

The V gene is TRBV29-1, the J gene TRBJ1-1, with no clear D. V gave up 6 bases and J gave up 4 bases, with 12 bases separating them. Germline V gene data show CDR1 as SQVTM and CDR2 as ANQGSEA. The CDR3 extends over 12 amino acids. CDR3 residues: CSVTRDTTEAFF. The CDR3 DNA follows: TGCAGCGTCACTAGGGATACCACTGAAGCTTTCTTT.

This clonotype was counted many times. At one boundary the junction diverges from the germline segment, which might be a read error. The gene calls are TRBV7-7 and TRBJ2-5, with 12 bases matching TRBD2. Germline assignment: CDR1 SSHAT and CDR2 FNYEAQ (reference sequence). The CDR3 runs 17 residues. The CDR3 sequence is CASSPRVTSGGQETQYF. The DNA of the CDR3 is TGTGCTAGCAGCCCCCGCGTGACTAGCGGGGGACAAGAGACCCAGTACTTC. The variable domain in full, with the rest retrieved from reference TRBV7-7 and TRBJ2-5, is GAGVSQSPRYKVTKRGQDVTLRCDPISSHATLYWYQQALGQGPEFLTYFNYEAQPDKSGLPSDRFSAERPEGSISTLTIQRTEQRDSAMYRCASSPRVTSGGQETQYFGPGTRLLVL.

The chain carries TRBV15 and TRBJ2-3; TRBD1 is a possible D gene (5 bases). The germline V gene encodes CDR1 LNHNV and CDR2 YYDKDF (reference sequence). The CDR3 contains 15 residues. The V and J ends lost 5 bases and 2 bases respectively, with 14 bases between them. In DNA form, the CDR3 reads TGTGCCACCAGCCCGTCGGACACATCCACAGATACGCAGTATTTT. Protein: CATSPSDTSTDTQYF. Together with reference TRBV15 and TRBJ2-3, the CDR3 gives the full variable domain: DAMVIQNPRYQVTQFGKPVTLSCSQTLNHNVMYWYQQKSSQAPKLLFHYYDKDFNNEADTPDNFQSRRPNTSFCFLDIRSPGLGDTAMYLCATSPSDTSTDTQYFGPGTRLTVL.

Only a few counts were recorded for this clonotype. V gene TRBV7-2 combines with J gene TRBJ2-1; 7 bases fit TRBD1. Germline CDR1 and CDR2: SGHTA and FQGNSA. The CDR3 loop spans 14 amino acids. V trimming: 5 bases; J trimming: 7 bases; junction bases outside the gene matches: 8. The CDR3 loop is CASSLDRVRNEQFF. CDR3 DNA: TGTGCCAGCAGCCTCGACAGGGTGAGGAATGAGCAGTTCTTC.

The rearrangement uses TRBV11-2 and TRBJ2-1, with D maybe TRBD1 (5 bases). The germline V gene has CDR1 SGHAT and CDR2 FQNNGV. CDR3 length equals 14 residues. V was cut by 5 bases and J by 8 bases, with 16 bases left in between. The CDR3 here is CASSPSRAGHEQFF. CDR3 nucleotide sequence: TGTGCCAGCAGCCCCAGCAGGGCTGGACATGAGCAGTTCTTC.

This clonotype was seen more than once but under ten times. The chain links TRBV7-2 to TRBJ2-5; D uncertain. The CDR3 runs to 15 residues. V shed 2 bases and J shed 1 base, with 11 bases lying between them. The germline V gene encodes CDR1 SGHTA and CDR2 FQGNSA. The DNA for the CDR3 is TGTGCCAGCAGCTTAATGATAACTATCCAAGAGACCCAGTACTTC. Encoded protein: CASSLMITIQETQYF. Full variable domain (outside the CDR3, taken from reference TRBV7-2 and TRBJ2-5): GAGVSQSPSNKVTEKGKDVELRCDPISGHTALYWYRQSLGQGLEFLIYFQGNSAPDKSGLPSDRFSAERTGGSVSTLTIQRTQQEDSAVYLCASSLMITIQETQYFGPGTRLLVL.

The rearrangement uses TRBV12-3 or TRBV12-4 and TRBJ2-7; 7 bases are shared with TRBD1. The junction had 9 bases not matched to a gene; V was cut back by 7 bases and J by 3 bases. There are 14 residues in the CDR3. The CDR3 DNA reads as TGTGCCAGCACCTGGGGCAGGGGGAACTACGAGCAGTACTTC. This encodes CASTWGRGNYEQYF.

The chain has TRBV12-3 or TRBV12-4 and TRBJ1-1, with D possibly TRBD1 on 6 matching bases. Trimming removed 4 bases from V and 4 bases from J, with 13 bases in between. The CDR3 is 14 amino acids. For the CDR3, the DNA is TGTGCCAGCAGTTATGGGGGGCTGGGCACTGAAGCTTTCTTT. Its translation is CASSYGGLGTEAFF.

The rearrangement links TRBV3-1 to TRBJ1-1; D ambiguous. V was trimmed by 4 bases and J by 2 bases, leaving 14 bases between them. The CDR3 loop spans 15 amino acids. Looked up from germline, CDR1 is LGHDT and CDR2 is YNNKEL (reference sequence). The CDR3 loop reads CASSPWRYGNTEAFF. The CDR3 coding sequence is TGTGCCAGCAGCCCGTGGAGGTACGGAAACACTGAAGCTTTCTTT.

J is TRBJ1-2 and V is TRBV20-1; D unresolved. Trimming took 1 base from V and 8 from J, leaving 20 bases between them. The CDR3 loop spans 15 amino acids. Germline CDR1 DFQATT, CDR2 SNEGSKA (reference sequence). For the CDR3, the DNA is TGCAGTGCTAGAGGACCTGACGGGCTGGCCTTCGGCTACACCTTC. Its translation: CSARGPDGLAFGYTF.

V usage is TRBV6-6 and J usage is TRBJ2-5; D assignment may be TRBD1 or TRBD2 (5 bases each). Germline CDR1 reads MNHNY; CDR2 reads SVGAGI (reference sequence). The CDR3 is 16 residues long. V was clipped by 7 bases and J by 1 base, with 19 bases between them. CDR3 sequence reads: CASNTPGRTLQETQYF. The CDR3 DNA follows: TGTGCCAGCAACACCCCGGGACGCACTCTCCAAGAGACCCAGTACTTC.

This sequence joins TRBV5-1 and TRBJ2-7; 7 positions match TRBD1. The CDR3 runs to 13 residues. Germline loops: CDR1 SGHRS, CDR2 YFSETQ. The V and J ends lost 3 bases and 6 bases, in that order; junction bases with no gene match: 6. The CDR3 region has the DNA TGCGCCAGCAGCTCCGGACAGGCGGGCGAGCAGTACTTC. Protein sequence: CASSSGQAGEQYF.

This clonotype has just a few counts. This chain connects TRBV4-1 to TRBJ2-7, with D perhaps matching TRBD1 (5 bases). The CDR3 loop spans 13 amino acids. Germline CDR1 is MGHRA and CDR2 is YSYEKL. V was clipped by 1 base and J by 9 bases, with 13 bases between them. Written as DNA, the CDR3 is TGCGCCAGCAGCCAAGGTATTGCGCAGGGGCAGTACTTC. It specifies CASSQGIAQGQYF.

The table lists this clonotype with a few counts. The V gene is TRBV7-2, the J gene TRBJ1-1; no reliable D call. The CDR3 is made up of 15 amino acids. Trimming took 4 bases from V and 0 from J, leaving 12 bases between them. CDR1 is SGHTA, CDR2 FQGNSA, per germline. CDR3 region: CASSSGPYMNTEAFF. CDR3 bases: TGTGCCAGCAGCTCGGGTCCCTACATGAACACTGAAGCTTTCTTT.

V is TRBV28 and J is TRBJ2-5; TRBD2 is a possible D gene (7 bases). With 5 bases removed from V and 3 bases from J, the gap between germline ends came to 19 bases. The CDR3 has 16 residues. Per the germline V gene, CDR1 is MDHEN and CDR2 is SYDVKM. The CDR3 region is CASSPAGAETKETQYF. As DNA, the CDR3 is TGTGCCAGCAGTCCGGCGGGGGCAGAAACAAAAGAGACCCAGTACTTC.

The rearrangement uses TRBV15 and TRBJ1-2; perhaps TRBD1 as D (5 bases). The CDR3 is 13 residues long. Germline V CDR1 and CDR2: LNHNV, YYDKDF (reference sequence). V was shortened by 6 bases and J by 5 bases, with 13 bases between the two germline ends. CDR3 sequence (DNA): TGTGCCACCAGTACCGGGACCCCGTATGGCTACACCTTC. Protein: CATSTGTPYGYTF. Full variable domain (missing parts from reference TRBV15 and TRBJ1-2): DAMVIQNPRYQVTQFGKPVTLSCSQTLNHNVMYWYQQKSSQAPKLLFHYYDKDFNNEADTPDNFQSRRPNTSFCFLDIRSPGLGDTAMYLCATSTGTPYGYTFGSGTRLTVV.

This clonotype was counted only a few times. The chain links TRBV6-5 to TRBJ2-3; 10 bases match TRBD2. Germline V gene lookup returns CDR1 MNHEY and CDR2 SVGAGI. V was clipped by 4 bases and J by 3 bases; unmatched bases: 4. The CDR3 runs 15 residues. CDR3: CASSWTSGQTDTQYF. The CDR3 DNA reads as TGTGCCAGCAGTTGGACTAGCGGACAAACAGATACGCAGTATTTT.